Listed below are T cell receptor beta chains from one sample, sequenced in a study of blood T cell repertoires in COVID-19. This table comes from immunoSEQ multiplex PCR, and its TCRdb copy is limited to in-frame clones, with some not included. The sample records around 280,000 clones, approximately 83% being singletons. Sequenced input: peripheral blood. These receptors all stem from a woman aged 25 to 45 who had recovered from COVID-19. Both conserved end residues are part of each CDR3. Each record gives: V gene, D gene, clone size, J gene, CDR3 protein, CDR3 DNA. D genes are given only for firm matches. A clone size is listed for some rows: how often the clone was seen (once, few, many), or a class if it is expanded.

TRBV21-1	-	-	TRBJ1-4	CASSKRQGTNEKLFF	TGTGCCAGCAGCAAAAGACAGGGAACTAATGAAAAACTGTTTTTT
TRBV19	-	-	TRBJ2-2	CASSPEGAGELFF	TGTGCCAGTAGTCCGGAAGGGGCCGGGGAGCTGTTTTTT
TRBV28	TRBD2	-	TRBJ2-7	CASRRRTSGSVSYEQYF	TGTGCCAGCCGAAGGCGGACTAGCGGGAGCGTCTCGTACGAGCAGTACTTC
TRBV19	TRBD2	-	TRBJ2-1	CASSPSSGDLYNEQFF	TGTGCCAGTAGTCCCTCTAGCGGAGACCTGTACAATGAGCAGTTCTTC
TRBV3-1/TRBV3-2	-	-	TRBJ2-7	CASSARARGFADEQYF	TGTGCCAGCAGCGCGCGAGCCCGGGGGTTCGCCGACGAGCAGTACTTC
TRBV28	-	-	TRBJ2-4	CASSLWAGVAKNIQYF	TGTGCCAGCAGTTTATGGGCAGGGGTAGCCAAAAACATTCAGTACTTC
TRBV7-9	-	-	TRBJ1-1	CASSLWHPNTEAFF	TGTGCCAGCAGCTTATGGCACCCGAACACTGAAGCTTTCTTT
TRBV5-1	-	-	TRBJ1-1	CASRMTGEMNTEAFF	TGCGCCAGCAGGATGACAGGTGAGATGAACACTGAAGCTTTCTTT
TRBV5-4	-	-	TRBJ2-1	CASSWGDEQFF	TGTGCCAGCAGCTGGGGGGATGAGCAGTTCTTC
TRBV3-1/TRBV3-2	-	-	TRBJ2-5	CASSPKPDKGETQYF	TGTGCCAGCAGCCCTAAGCCAGACAAGGGGGAGACCCAGTACTTC
TRBV28	-	-	TRBJ2-5	CASSEGETQYF	TGTGCCAGCAGCGAGGGAGAGACCCAGTACTTC
TRBV6-2/TRBV6-3	TRBD2	-	TRBJ2-1	CASSDASGGIEQFF	TGTGCCAGCAGCGACGCTAGCGGGGGGATTGAGCAGTTCTTC
TRBV5-1	-	-	TRBJ2-5	CASSLDSTSETQYF	TGCGCCAGCAGCTTGGACAGCACCTCAGAGACCCAGTACTTC
TRBV28	-	-	TRBJ1-5	CASSLWAGDGWQPQHF	TGTGCCAGCAGTTTATGGGCAGGGGATGGGTGGCAGCCCCAGCATTTT
TRBV6-5	-	-	TRBJ2-1	CASSYTDRGNEQFF	TGTGCCAGCAGTTACACGGATAGGGGCAATGAGCAGTTCTTC
TRBV7-9	-	-	TRBJ1-1	CASSSEATNTEAFF	TGTGCCAGCAGCTCGGAGGCGACGAACACTGAAGCTTTCTTT
TRBV5-1	-	few	TRBJ1-2	CASSRGGTYGYTF	TGCGCCAGCAGCCGCGGGGGGACTTATGGCTACACCTTC